This T cell receptor beta chain was retrieved from a study of molecular identifiers for immune sequencing clone quantification. TCRdb reprocessed the PCR reads with MiXCR, giving one entry per CDR3 protein. Of about 500,000 distinct CDR3 sequences listed, roughly 23% are singletons. The study, taken as a whole, reports: Researchers reportedly could pick up spiked Jurkat TCR RNA from one cell mixed into some 1 million naive cells.

V shed 5 bases, J shed 9 bases, and the junction held 8 bases outside the gene matches. The CDR3 is 14 residues long. Germline assignment: CDR1 MNHEY and CDR2 SVGEGT. This clonotype has just a few counts. The antigen remains unidentified. This TCR was sampled from a human donor in good health. Some libraries in this study had Jurkat cell RNA spiked in. The chain combines TRBV6-2 or TRBV6-3 with TRBJ2-1; 9 nucleotides match TRBD1. The sample comprised naive CD8+ T cells from blood, with Jurkat cell RNA spiked in. Subset reported: FACS-sorted CD8+CD4-CCR7+CD45RA+ naive T cells. The CDR3, as DNA: TGTGCCAGCAGTAACCAGGGACAGGGTTTTGAGCAGTTCTTC. Translated: CASSNQGQGFEQFF.